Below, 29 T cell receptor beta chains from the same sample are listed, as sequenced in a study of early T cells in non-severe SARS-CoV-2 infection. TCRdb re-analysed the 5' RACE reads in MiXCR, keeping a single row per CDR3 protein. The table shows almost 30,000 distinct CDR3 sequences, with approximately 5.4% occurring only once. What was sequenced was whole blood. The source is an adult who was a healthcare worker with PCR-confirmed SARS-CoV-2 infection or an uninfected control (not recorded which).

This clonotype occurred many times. The CDR3 loop is CASSPTDTQYF. CDR3 DNA sequence: TGCGCCAGCAGCCCTACAGATACGCAGTATTTT. The chain uses TRBV10-2 and TRBJ2-3; the D is unclear. The germline CDR1 and CDR2 sequences are WSHSY and SAAADI. V was shortened by 6 bases and J by 3 bases, with 4 bases between the two germline ends. CDR3 length: 11 amino acids.

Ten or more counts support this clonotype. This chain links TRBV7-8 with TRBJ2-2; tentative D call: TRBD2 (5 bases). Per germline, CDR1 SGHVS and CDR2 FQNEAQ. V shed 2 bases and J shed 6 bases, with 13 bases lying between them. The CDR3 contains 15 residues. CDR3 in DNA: TGTGCCAGCAGCTTACGGCTAGCTCGCGCCGGGGAGCTGTTTTTT. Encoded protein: CASSLRLARAGELFF. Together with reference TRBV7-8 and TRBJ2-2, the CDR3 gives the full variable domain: GAGVSQSPRYKVAKRGQDVALRCDPISGHVSLFWYQQALGQGPEFLTYFQNEAQLDKSGLPSDRFFAERPEGSVSTLKIQRTQQEDSAVYLCASSLRLARAGELFFGEGSRLTVL.

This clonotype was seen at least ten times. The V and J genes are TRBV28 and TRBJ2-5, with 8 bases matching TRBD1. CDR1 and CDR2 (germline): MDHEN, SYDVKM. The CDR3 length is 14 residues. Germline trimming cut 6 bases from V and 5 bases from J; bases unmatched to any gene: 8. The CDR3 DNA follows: TGTGCCAGCAGACTGTCAGGGGGCGCGGAGACCCAGTACTTC. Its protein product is CASRLSGGAETQYF. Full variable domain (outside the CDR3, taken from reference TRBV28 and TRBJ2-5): DVKVTQSSRYLVKRTGEKVFLECVQDMDHENMFWYRQDPGLGLRLIYFSYDVKMKEKGDIPEGYSVSREKKERFSLILESASTNQTSMYLCASRLSGGAETQYFGPGTRLLVL.

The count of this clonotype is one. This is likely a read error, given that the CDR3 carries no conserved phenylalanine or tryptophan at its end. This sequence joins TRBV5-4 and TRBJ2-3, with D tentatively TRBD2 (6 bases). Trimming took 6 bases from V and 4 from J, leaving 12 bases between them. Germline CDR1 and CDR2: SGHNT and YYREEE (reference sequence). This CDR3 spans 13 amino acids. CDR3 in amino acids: CASNRAGSDTQYY. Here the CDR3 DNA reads TGTGCCAGCAACCGCGCGGGGTCAGATACGCAGTATTAT.

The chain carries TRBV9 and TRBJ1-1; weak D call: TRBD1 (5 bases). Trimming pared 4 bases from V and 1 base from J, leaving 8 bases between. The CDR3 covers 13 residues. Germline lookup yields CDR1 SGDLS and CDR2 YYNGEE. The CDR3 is CASSTGQNTEAFF. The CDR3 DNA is TGTGCCAGCAGCACCGGACAGAACACTGAAGCTTTCTTT.

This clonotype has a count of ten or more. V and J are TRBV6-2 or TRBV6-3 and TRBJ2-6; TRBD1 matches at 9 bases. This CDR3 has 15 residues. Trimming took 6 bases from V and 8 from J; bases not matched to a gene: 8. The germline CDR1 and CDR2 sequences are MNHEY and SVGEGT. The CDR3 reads CASRPPGQGTNVLTF. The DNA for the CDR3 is TGTGCCAGCAGGCCCCCGGGACAGGGTACCAACGTCCTGACTTTC.

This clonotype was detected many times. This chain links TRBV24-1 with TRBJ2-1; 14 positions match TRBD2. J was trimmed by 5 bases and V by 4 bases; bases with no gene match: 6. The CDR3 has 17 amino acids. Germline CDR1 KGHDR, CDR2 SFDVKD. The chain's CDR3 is CATSDRTSGGTNNEQFF. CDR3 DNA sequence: TGTGCCACCAGTGACCGGACTAGCGGGGGGACTAACAATGAGCAGTTCTTC.

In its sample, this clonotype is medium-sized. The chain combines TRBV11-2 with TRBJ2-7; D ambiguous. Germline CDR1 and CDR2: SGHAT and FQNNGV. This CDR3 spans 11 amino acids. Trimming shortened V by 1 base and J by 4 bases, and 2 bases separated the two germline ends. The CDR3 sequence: CASSLAYEQYF. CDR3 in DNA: TGTGCCAGCAGCTTAGCGTACGAGCAGTACTTC.

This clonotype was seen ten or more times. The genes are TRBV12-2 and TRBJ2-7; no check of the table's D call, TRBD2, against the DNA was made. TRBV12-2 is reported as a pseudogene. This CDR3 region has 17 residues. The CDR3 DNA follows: TGTGCAAGTCGCTTGGGGACTAGCGCCAGGAGCTCCTACGAGCAGTACTTC. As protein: CASRLGTSARSSYEQYF.

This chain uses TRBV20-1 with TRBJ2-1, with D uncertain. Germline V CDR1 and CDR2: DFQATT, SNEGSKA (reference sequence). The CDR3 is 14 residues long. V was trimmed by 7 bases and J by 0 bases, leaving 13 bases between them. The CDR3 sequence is CSVRLTSSYNEQFF. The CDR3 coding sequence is TGCAGTGTACGACTGACTTCCTCCTACAATGAGCAGTTCTTC.

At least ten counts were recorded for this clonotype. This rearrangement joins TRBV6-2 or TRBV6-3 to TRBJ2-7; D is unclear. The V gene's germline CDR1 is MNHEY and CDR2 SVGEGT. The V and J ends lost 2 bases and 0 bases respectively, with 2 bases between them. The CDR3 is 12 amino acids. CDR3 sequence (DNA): TGTGCCAGCAGTTACACCTCCTACGAGCAGTACTTC. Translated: CASSYTSYEQYF.

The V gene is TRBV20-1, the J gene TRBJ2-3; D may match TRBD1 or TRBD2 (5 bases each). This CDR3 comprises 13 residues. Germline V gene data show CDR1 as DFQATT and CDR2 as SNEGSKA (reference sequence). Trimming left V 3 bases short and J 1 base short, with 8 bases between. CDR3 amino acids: CSASLGGTDTQYF. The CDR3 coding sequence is TGCAGTGCTAGTCTGGGGGGCACAGATACGCAGTATTTT.

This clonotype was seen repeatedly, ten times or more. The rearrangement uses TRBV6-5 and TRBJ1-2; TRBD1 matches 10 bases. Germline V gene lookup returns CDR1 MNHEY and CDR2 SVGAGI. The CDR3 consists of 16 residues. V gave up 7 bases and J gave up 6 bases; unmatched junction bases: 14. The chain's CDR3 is CASTETRQGARNGYTF. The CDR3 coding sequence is TGTGCCAGCACCGAAACGAGACAGGGGGCAAGGAATGGCTACACCTTC.

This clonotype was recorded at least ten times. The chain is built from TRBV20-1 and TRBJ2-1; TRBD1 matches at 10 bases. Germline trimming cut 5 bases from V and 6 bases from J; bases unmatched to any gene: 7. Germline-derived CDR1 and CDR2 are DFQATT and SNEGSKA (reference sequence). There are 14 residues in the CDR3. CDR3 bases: TGCAGTGCTTTGGACAGGGGGTTTAGCAATGAGCAGTTCTTC. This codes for CSALDRGFSNEQFF.

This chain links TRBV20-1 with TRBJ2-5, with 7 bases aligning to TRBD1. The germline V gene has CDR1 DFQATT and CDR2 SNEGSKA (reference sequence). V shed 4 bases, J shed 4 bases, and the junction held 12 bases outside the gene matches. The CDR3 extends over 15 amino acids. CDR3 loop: CSATPPGQYPETQYF. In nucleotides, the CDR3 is TGCAGTGCTACCCCTCCGGGACAGTACCCAGAGACCCAGTACTTC.

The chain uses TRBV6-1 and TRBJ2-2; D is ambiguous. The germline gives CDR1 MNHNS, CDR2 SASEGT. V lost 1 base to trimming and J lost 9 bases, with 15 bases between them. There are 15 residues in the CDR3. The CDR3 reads CASSEVHPFGRELFF. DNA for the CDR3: TGTGCCAGCAGTGAAGTCCACCCCTTTGGCAGGGAGCTGTTTTTT.

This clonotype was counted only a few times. CDR3: CASRPNLRVSVGNNQPQHF. The CDR3 DNA reads as TGTGCCAGCAGACCCAATCTGAGGGTATCCGTTGGGAACAATCAGCCCCAGCATTTT. The chain uses TRBV6-2 or TRBV6-3 and TRBJ1-5; no definite D call. Per germline, CDR1 MNHEY and CDR2 SVGEGT. The ends were cut back, 6 bases at V and 3 bases at J, with 27 bases in the middle. The CDR3 is made up of 19 amino acids.

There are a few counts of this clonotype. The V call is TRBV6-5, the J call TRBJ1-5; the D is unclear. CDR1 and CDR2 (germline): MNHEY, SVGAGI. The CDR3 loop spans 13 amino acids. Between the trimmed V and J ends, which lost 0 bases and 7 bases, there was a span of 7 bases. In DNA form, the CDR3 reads TGTGCCAGCAGTTACTCGGGGAAGCAGCCCCAGCATTTT. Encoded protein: CASSYSGKQPQHF.

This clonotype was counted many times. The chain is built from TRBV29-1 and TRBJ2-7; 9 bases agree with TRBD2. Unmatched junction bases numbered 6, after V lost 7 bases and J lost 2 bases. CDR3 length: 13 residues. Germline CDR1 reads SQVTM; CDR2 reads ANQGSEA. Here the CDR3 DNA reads TGCAGCGCCGTGACTAGCGGAACCTACGAGCAGTACTTC. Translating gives CSAVTSGTYEQYF.

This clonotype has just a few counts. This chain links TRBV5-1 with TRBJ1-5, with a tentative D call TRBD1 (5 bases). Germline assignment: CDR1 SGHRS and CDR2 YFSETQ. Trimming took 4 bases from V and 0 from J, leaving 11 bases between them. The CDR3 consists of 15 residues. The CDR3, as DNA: TGCGCCAGCAGCCCAGGGACTCGTAGCAATCAGCCCCAGCATTTT. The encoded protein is CASSPGTRSNQPQHF.

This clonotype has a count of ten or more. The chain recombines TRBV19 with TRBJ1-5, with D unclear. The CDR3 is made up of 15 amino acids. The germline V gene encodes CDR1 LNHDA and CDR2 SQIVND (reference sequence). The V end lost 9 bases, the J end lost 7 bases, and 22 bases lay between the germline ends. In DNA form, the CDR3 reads TGTGCCAGCACCGATTACCGCTCTCGAGTCCAGCCCCAGCATTTT. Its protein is CASTDYRSRVQPQHF.

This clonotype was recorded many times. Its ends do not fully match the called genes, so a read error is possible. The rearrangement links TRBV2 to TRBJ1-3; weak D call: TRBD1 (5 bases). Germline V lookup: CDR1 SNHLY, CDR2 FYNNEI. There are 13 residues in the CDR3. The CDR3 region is CASRQGSENTIYF. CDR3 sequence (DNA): TGTGCCAGCAGGCAGGGATCTGAAAACACCATATATTTT.

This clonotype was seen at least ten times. The DNA for the CDR3 is TGCAGTGCTAGAGTAAACAGGGATAGTACCTACGAGCAGTACTTC. It translates to CSARVNRDSTYEQYF. The rearrangement uses TRBV20-1 and TRBJ2-7, with a possible D match to TRBD1 (6 bases). V shed 1 base and J shed 2 bases, with 15 bases lying between them. This CDR3 has 15 residues. From germline, CDR1 is DFQATT and CDR2 SNEGSKA (reference sequence).

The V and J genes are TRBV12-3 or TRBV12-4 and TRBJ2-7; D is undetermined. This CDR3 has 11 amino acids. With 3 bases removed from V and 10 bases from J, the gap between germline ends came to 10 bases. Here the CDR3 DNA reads TGTGCCAGCAGTTTCGAGGAAAAACAGTACTTC. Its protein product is CASSFEEKQYF.

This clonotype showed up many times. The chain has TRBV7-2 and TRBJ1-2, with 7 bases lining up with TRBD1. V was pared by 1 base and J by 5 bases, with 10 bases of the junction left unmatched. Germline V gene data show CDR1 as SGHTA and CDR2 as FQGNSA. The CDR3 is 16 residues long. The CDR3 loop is CASSLVLPTGIYGYTF. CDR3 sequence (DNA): TGTGCCAGCAGCTTAGTTCTACCGACAGGGATTTATGGCTACACCTTC.

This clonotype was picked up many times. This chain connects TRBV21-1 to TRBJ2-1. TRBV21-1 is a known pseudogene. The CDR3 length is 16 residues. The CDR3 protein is CASSKWRESSYNEQFF. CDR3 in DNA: TGTGCCAGCAGCAAATGGAGAGAGAGCTCCTACAATGAGCAGTTCTTC.

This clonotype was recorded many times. The CDR3 loop is CAWSVGAIPTYGYTF. In DNA, the CDR3 is TGTGCCTGGAGTGTAGGGGCCATTCCTACCTATGGCTACACCTTC. This chain joins TRBV30 and TRBJ1-2; D may be TRBD1 (5 bases). The V gene lost 0 bases and the J gene lost 4 bases, with 15 bases spanning the gap. Germline lookup yields CDR1 GTSNPN and CDR2 SVGIG (reference sequence). The CDR3 consists of 15 residues. Looking up the rest from reference TRBV30 and TRBJ1-2 gives the full variable domain: SQTIHQWPATLVQPVGSPLSLECTVEGTSNPNLYWYRQAAGRGLQLLFYSVGIGQISSEVPQNLSASRPQDRQFILSSKKLLLSDSGFYLCAWSVGAIPTYGYTFGSGTRLTVV.

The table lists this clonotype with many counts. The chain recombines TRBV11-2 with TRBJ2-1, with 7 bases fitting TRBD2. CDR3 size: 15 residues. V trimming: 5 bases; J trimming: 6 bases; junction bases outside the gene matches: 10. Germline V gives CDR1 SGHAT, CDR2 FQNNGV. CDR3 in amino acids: CASSTASGLGNEQFF. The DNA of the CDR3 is TGTGCCAGCAGCACGGCTAGCGGATTGGGCAATGAGCAGTTCTTC.

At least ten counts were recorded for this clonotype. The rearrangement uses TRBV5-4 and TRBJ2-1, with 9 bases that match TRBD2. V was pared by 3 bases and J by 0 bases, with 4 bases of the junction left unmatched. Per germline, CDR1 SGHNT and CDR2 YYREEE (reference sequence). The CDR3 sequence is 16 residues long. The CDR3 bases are TGTGCCAGCAGCTCAGATAGCGGGAGCTCCTACAATGAGCAGTTCTTC. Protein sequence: CASSSDSGSSYNEQFF.